The 11 T cell receptor beta chains reported below all come from one sample, sequenced in a study of CD8+ T cells in alopecia areata. As for treatment: oral pan-JAK inhibitor, 5-10 mg twice daily. Extracted from the samples, RNA was reverse transcribed into cDNA to serve as the sequencing template. The method was immunoSEQ multiplex PCR; TCRdb's version includes in-frame clones alone and lacks a portion of them. The sample lists roughly 180,000 clones; 50% to 60% were seen once. Sequencing used CD4+ T cells sorted from blood, obtained at week 4, from a patient treated with tofacitinib. The receptors were sampled from a human donor with alopecia areata.

This clone was observed a single time. V is TRBV5-4 and J is TRBJ1-5; D call uncertain. The CDR3 runs 10 residues. Germline V gives CDR1 SGHNT, CDR2 YYREEE (reference sequence). CDR3 sequence: CVCRVQPQHF. The CDR3 nucleotides read TGTGTATGTAGAGTTCAGCCCCAGCATTTT.

V is TRBV2 and J is TRBJ2-5, with D possibly matching TRBD1 (6 bases). CDR1 SNHLY and CDR2 FYNNEI come from the germline V gene. The ends were cut back, 9 bases at V and 4 bases at J, with 18 bases in the middle. CDR3 length: 14 amino acids. Written as DNA, the CDR3 is TGTGCCAGTAGGCGACTTGGACAGACAGAGACCCAGTACTTC. This sequence encodes CASRRLGQTETQYF.

The rearrangement joins TRBV28 to TRBJ2-7; 11 bases line up with TRBD2. This CDR3 contains 15 residues. V shed 6 bases and J 6 bases; nucleotides not matched to a gene: 10. The germline V gene has CDR1 MDHEN and CDR2 SYDVKM. CDR3 in amino acids: CASSTLAGGPLEQYF. The CDR3 DNA reads TGTGCCAGCAGCACCTTAGCGGGGGGGCCTCTCGAGCAGTACTTC.

This chain uses TRBV28 with TRBJ1-1; 7 bases fit TRBD1. V lost 5 bases, J lost 3 bases, and 9 bases stayed unmatched. CDR3 length: 15 amino acids. CDR1 and CDR2 from the germline V gene are MDHEN and SYDVKM. The CDR3 region has the DNA TGTGCCAGCAGTCGGTACTCAGGGGGACACACTGAAGCTTTCTTT. The encoded protein is CASSRYSGGHTEAFF.

The chain is built from TRBV18 and TRBJ1-5; the D is unclear. CDR1 and CDR2 from the germline V gene are KGHSH and LQKENI. This CDR3 has 16 residues. V was clipped by 3 bases and J by 5 bases, with 17 bases between them. Written as DNA, the CDR3 is TGTGCCAGCTCACCGCTGAAGGTCCAGTCGGATCAGCCCCAGCATTTT. Residues: CASSPLKVQSDQPQHF.

The chain employs TRBV29-1 and TRBJ2-5; 8 positions agree with TRBD1. The CDR3 spans 13 residues. The junction had 7 bases not matched to a gene; V was cut back by 5 bases and J by 5 bases. Germline V CDR1 and CDR2: SQVTM, ANQGSEA. CDR3 nucleotide sequence: TGCAGCGTTAGACAGGGGAGGACCGAGACCCAGTACTTC. The encoded protein is CSVRQGRTETQYF.

The rearrangement uses TRBV29-1 and TRBJ2-3; D possibly matches TRBD1 or TRBD2 (6 bases each). CDR3 length: 16 residues. Germline V gene data show CDR1 as SQVTM and CDR2 as ANQGSEA. The V gene lost 5 bases and the J gene lost 2 bases, with 20 bases spanning the gap. CDR3 loop: CSVLEGGPGITDTQYF. The DNA for the CDR3 is TGCAGCGTTCTAGAGGGGGGACCAGGGATCACAGATACGCAGTATTTT.

The V and J genes are TRBV11-2 and TRBJ2-5; D is uncertain. The CDR3 length is 16 residues. Germline-derived CDR1 and CDR2 are SGHAT and FQNNGV. V was cut by 3 bases and J by 0 bases, with 14 bases left in between. The CDR3 region is CASSFGPSLYQETQYF. For the CDR3, the DNA is TGTGCCAGCAGCTTCGGTCCATCACTGTACCAAGAGACCCAGTACTTC. Looking up the rest from reference TRBV11-2 and TRBJ2-5 gives the full variable domain: EAGVAQSPRYKIIEKRQSVAFWCNPISGHATLYWYQQILGQGPKLLIQFQNNGVVDDSQLPKDRFSAERLKGVDSTLKIQPAKLEDSAVYLCASSFGPSLYQETQYFGPGTRLLVL.

This clone was seen only a few times. J is TRBJ2-4 and V is TRBV29-1; D possibly corresponds to TRBD2 (6 bases). The CDR3 runs to 14 residues. Germline values: CDR1 SQVTM, CDR2 ANQGSEA. The V end lost 7 bases, the J end lost 3 bases, and 16 bases lay between the germline ends. The CDR3 nucleotides are TGCAGCGCCCGGACGGTGGAGGGCAAAAACATTCAGTACTTC. It specifies CSARTVEGKNIQYF. Drawing the rest from reference TRBV29-1 and TRBJ2-4, the complete variable domain is SAVISQKPSRDICQRGTSLTIQCQVDSQVTMMFWYRQQPGQSLTLIATANQGSEATYESGFVIDKFPISRPNLTFSTLTVSNMSPEDSSIYLCSARTVEGKNIQYFGAGTRLSVL.

This clone was seen a single time. This rearrangement joins TRBV27 to TRBJ1-6; 7 bases map to TRBD1. The CDR3 runs to 13 residues. V shed 7 bases, J shed 6 bases, and the junction held 3 bases outside the gene matches. CDR1 MNHEY and CDR2 SMNVEV come from the germline V gene (reference sequence). This CDR3 reads CASTSGGNSPLHF. The CDR3 region has the DNA TGTGCCAGCACCTCAGGGGGTAATTCACCCCTCCACTTT.

The J gene is TRBJ1-5, the V gene TRBV30; D remains ambiguous. There are 15 residues in the CDR3. Trimming took off 0 bases at V and 9 bases at J, with 18 bases between the two ends. Germline assignment: CDR1 GTSNPN and CDR2 SVGIG (reference sequence). The CDR3 DNA sequence: TGTGCCTGGAGTGTACATGGTAGCAACGAACTGCCCCAGCATTTT. This translates into CAWSVHGSNELPQHF. The full variable domain, rest sourced from reference TRBV30 and TRBJ1-5, is SQTIHQWPATLVQPVGSPLSLECTVEGTSNPNLYWYRQAAGRGLQLLFYSVGIGQISSEVPQNLSASRPQDRQFILSSKKLLLSDSGFYLCAWSVHGSNELPQHFGDGTRLSIL.